This T cell receptor beta chain originates from a study of shared clonotypes between healthy human individuals. Germline values: CDR1 MNHEY, CDR2 SMNVEV (reference sequence). The CDR3 extends over 16 amino acids. Trimming removed 6 bases from V and 0 bases from J, with 14 bases in between. This table comes from immunoSEQ multiplex PCR, and its TCRdb copy is limited to in-frame clones, with some not included. This sample has tens of thousands of clones, with roughly two thirds found just once. V is TRBV27 and J is TRBJ1-4; a weak D match, TRBD1 (5 bases). The receptor was derived from a man aged 25-45 years in good health. Material: memory CD8+ T cells sorted from blood. Subset defined: CD45RO+ cells pooled with CCR7-negative TemRA cells. CDR3 DNA: TGTGCCAGCAGGTTTGGTTGGGGGGCAACTAATGAAAAACTGTTTTTT. This encodes CASRFGWGATNEKLFF.